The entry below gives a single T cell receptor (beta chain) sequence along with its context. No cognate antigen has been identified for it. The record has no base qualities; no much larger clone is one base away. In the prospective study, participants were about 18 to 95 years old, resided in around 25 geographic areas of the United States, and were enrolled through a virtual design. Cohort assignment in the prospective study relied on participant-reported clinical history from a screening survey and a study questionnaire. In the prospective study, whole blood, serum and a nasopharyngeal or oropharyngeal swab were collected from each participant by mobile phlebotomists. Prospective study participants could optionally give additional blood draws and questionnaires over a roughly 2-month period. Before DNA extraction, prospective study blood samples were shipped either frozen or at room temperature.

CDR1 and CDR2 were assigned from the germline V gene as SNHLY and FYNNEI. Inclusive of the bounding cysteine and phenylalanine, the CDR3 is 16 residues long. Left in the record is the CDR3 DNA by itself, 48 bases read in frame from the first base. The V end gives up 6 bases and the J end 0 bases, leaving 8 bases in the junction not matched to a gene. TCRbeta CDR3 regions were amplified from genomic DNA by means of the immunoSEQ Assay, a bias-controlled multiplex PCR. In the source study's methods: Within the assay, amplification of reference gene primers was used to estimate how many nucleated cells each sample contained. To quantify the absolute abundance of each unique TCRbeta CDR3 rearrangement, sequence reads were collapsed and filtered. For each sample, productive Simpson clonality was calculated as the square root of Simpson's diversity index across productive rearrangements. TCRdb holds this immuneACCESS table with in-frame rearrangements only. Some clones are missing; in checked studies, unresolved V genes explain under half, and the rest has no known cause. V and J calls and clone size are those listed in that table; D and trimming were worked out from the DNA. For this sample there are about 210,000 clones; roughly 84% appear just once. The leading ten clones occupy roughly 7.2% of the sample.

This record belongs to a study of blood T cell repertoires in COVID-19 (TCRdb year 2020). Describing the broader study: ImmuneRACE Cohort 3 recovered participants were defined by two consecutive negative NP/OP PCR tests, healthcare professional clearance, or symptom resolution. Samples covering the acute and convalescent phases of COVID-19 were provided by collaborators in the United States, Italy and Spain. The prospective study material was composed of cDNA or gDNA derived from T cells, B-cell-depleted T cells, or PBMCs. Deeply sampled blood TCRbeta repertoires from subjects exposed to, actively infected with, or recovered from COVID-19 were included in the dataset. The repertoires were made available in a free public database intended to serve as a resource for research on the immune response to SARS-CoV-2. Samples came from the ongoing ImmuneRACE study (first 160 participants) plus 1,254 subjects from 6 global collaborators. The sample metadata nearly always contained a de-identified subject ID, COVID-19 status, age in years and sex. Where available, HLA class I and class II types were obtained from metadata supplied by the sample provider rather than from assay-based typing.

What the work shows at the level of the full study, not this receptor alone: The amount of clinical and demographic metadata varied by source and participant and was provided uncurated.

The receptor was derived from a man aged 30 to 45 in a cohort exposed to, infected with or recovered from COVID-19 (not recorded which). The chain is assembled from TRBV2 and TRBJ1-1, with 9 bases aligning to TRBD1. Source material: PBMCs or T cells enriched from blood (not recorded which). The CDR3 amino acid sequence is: CASRPGTGQMNTEAFF. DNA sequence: TGTGCCAGCAGACCCGGGACAGGGCAGATGAACACTGAAGCTTTCTTT.